This T cell receptor (beta chain) appears in the sequencing data of a study of T cell responses to AZD1222 COVID-19 vaccine. General study points: Donor demographics were predominantly white British with a female majority; clonal diversity may be underestimated.

Clones were sequenced by immunoSEQ multiplex PCR, and TCRdb holds only the in-frame ones, with some missing. The sample records some 170,000 clones, 80% to 95% being singletons. Details on this clone: Its cognate antigen is unknown.

This CDR3 spans 14 amino acids. In germline, CDR1 is SGDLS, CDR2 YYNGEE. V was pared by 3 bases and J by 5 bases, with 14 bases between. The sequence came from an adult who received the AZD1222 COVID-19 vaccine. This chain links TRBV9 with TRBJ2-5, with D perhaps TRBD1 (6 bases). This specimen was peripheral blood, taken 28 days after the second AZD1222 dose. CDR3 DNA: TGTGCCAGCAGCGGCTCAGGGGCTGTGGAGACCCAGTACTTC. Its protein product is CASSGSGAVETQYF.